This entry is about one T cell receptor beta chain. It has no known antigen specificity. Per-nucleotide qualities are absent, and no much larger clonotype sits a single base away. Each donor gave one peripheral blood draw, around 100 mL on average, collected into heparinised tubes. Using a panel that included CD45RO, CCR7, CD25, CD127, CD95 and CD27, naive, central memory, regulatory and stem cell-like memory CD4+ T cells were sorted on a BD FACSAria II. All sorted populations exceeded 98% purity. PBMCs were isolated right away by Lymphoprep density gradient centrifugation and were stained directly, without culture. So that batch effects would be minimized, each experiment stained and sorted samples in pairs, pairing one healthy donor with one patient. Counted from cysteine to phenylalanine, this CDR3 has 13 amino acids. Just the 39-base CDR3 DNA is kept, in frame starting at base 1. Looking up the germline V gene yields CDR1 SGHAT and CDR2 FQNNGV. V is reduced by 1 base and J by 5 bases, leaving a spacing of 8 bases between them.

The data originate from a study of beta chain features in type 1 diabetes (dated by TCRdb to 2017 to 2018). With regard to the full study: No differences in mean age, gender distribution, total cell number or subset yield were found between patients and healthy donors. A total of 100 million to 140 million sorted cells were examined across all samples, and the number of cells per subset was strongly correlated with RNA yield. The study compared the TCRB repertoires of sorted circulating CD4+ T cell subsets in recently diagnosed type 1 diabetes patients with those in matched healthy donors. Regulatory and stem cell-like memory subsets were obtained from only 8 patients and about eight healthy donors, while naive and central memory subsets were obtained from all 30 or so donors.

The entire isolated RNA was reverse transcribed using the High Capacity cDNA Reverse Transcription Kit, and thus expressed TCRB transcripts were sequenced. Naive, central memory and regulatory T cell samples underwent deep immunoSEQ sequencing, averaging about 3.57 million total reads per sample. Sorted cells were lysed in RLT buffer, and RNA was extracted using DNase-treated RNeasy Micro or Mini kits according to cell number. Each cell subset was processed on its own to prevent cross-contamination, while patient and healthy donor samples were processed together. The immunoSEQ multiplex PCR was used to amplify TCRB sequences from cDNA, yielding 87-bp fragments that span the CDR3 region. The amplicons were sequenced using the Illumina HiSeq platform. The original pipeline was this. Synthetic template baselines were used to correct PCR bias computationally, reads within Hamming distance 2 were collapsed together, and singletons that could not be merged were discarded. Reads were aligned against IMGT to assign V, D and J genes, CDR3 length and insertions or deletions at six rearrangement sites. Within each subset, clonotype counts were normalized to sorted cell number, and only after that were true diversity and Gini coefficients computed with the tcR R package. The overlap coefficient, calculated on TCRB nucleotide sequences, was used to measure repertoire sharing. As a proxy for the pre-selection repertoire, out-of-frame TCRB sequences from naive cells were analyzed. In its TCRdb copy, this immuneACCESS table keeps in-frame sequences only and misses some clones. Where compared with another copy, unresolved V genes explain less than half of these, and the others have no known cause. D and trimming were read from the DNA, whereas the V and J calls and clone size are those reported in that table. The sample records nearly 700,000 clones, roughly 13% of which are singletons. The ten most abundant clones make up about 0.02% of the sample.

Findings and caveats that apply to the study as a whole: HLA sub-analyses involved small numbers of individuals, so any influence of HLA type on TCRB rearrangement remained unresolved. A moderate but significant shortening of TCRB CDR3 length was observed in type 1 diabetes patients in all four CD4+ subsets. The naive, central memory and regulatory TCRB repertoires appeared to resemble one another more closely among patients than among healthy donors. Shorter templates might be favored by PCR, yet because patient and control samples were amplified and corrected together, any such skew would affect both groups equally. Because cDNA was sequenced instead of genomic DNA, activated cells with high expression could be over-represented, although the groups did not differ in activation or CD3 levels. At VDJ recombination sites, patients with type 1 diabetes made fewer insertions and deleted more nucleotides, a pattern implying thymic rearrangement abnormalities.

The source material was naive CD4+ T cells from blood. In light of the paper, this sample's cell subset or site label describes: true naive CD4+ T cells. The rearranged chain carries TRBV11-2 and TRBJ2-5, with no reliable assignment of the D segment. The receptor comes from a man aged 18 to 30 with type 1 diabetes. This receptor carries the CDR3 CASSLGPLETQYF. Here is the DNA: TGTGCCAGCAGCTTAGGTCCCTTGGAGACCCAGTACTTC. When the CDR3 is completed using the reference TRBV11-2 and TRBJ2-5 genes on either side, the full variable domain is EAGVAQSPRYKIIEKRQSVAFWCNPISGHATLYWYQQILGQGPKLLIQFQNNGVVDDSQLPKDRFSAERLKGVDSTLKIQPAKLEDSAVYLCASSLGPLETQYFGPGTRLLVL.